This T cell receptor (beta chain) stems from a study of T-cell memory formation after mild COVID-19. Regarding the study as a whole: Clones that got smaller from day 15 to 85 had even CD4/CD8, while clones growing later tipped toward CD4+. CD8+ contracting clones occupied EMRA, while CD4+ ones occupied mainly CM and EM. The authors did not confirm SARS-CoV-2 specificity of second-wave clones peaking day 37.

This clonotype was recorded at least ten times. Its antigen remains unknown. Per germline, CDR1 SGHAT and CDR2 FQDESV (reference sequence). This CDR3 contains 15 residues. V was pared by 1 base and J by 3 bases, with 5 bases of the junction left unmatched. After 5'RACE with constant-segment primers, TCR alpha and TCR beta cDNA libraries carrying sample barcodes and UMIs were obtained. TCRdb fed the 5' RACE reads into MiXCR, producing one record per CDR3 protein. In the table there are some 320,000 distinct CDR3 sequences, 13% to 15% of which are singletons. The receptor comes from a man between 18 and 29 years old who had mild COVID-19 (a few samples of this study predate the infection). Cell type and time point are not known. The sequencing sample was made of PBMCs or a T cell subset sorted from them (not recorded which). The chain uses TRBV11-1 and TRBJ2-7; 8 bases agree with TRBD1. The CDR3 loop reads CASSLVPGGYYEQYV. As DNA, the CDR3 is TGTGCCAGCAGCTTAGTTCCAGGGGGCTACTACGAGCAGTACGTC.